Each of the 2 T cell receptor beta chains below was sequenced from the same sample in a study of cytomegalovirus exposure and HLA in healthy donors. Use of 60 Vbeta and 13 Jbeta primers characterized the PCR. Method: immunoSEQ multiplex PCR; TCRdb's copy keeps in-frame clones and lacks some. The sample has 200,000 or so clones, nearly 80% seen once; the top ten hold less than 6%. Source material: PBMCs. The receptors were sampled from a young woman in good health and CMV-seropositive.

This chain connects TRBV28 to TRBJ2-6; the match to TRBD1 covers 8 bases. Trimming cost V 0 bases and J 0 bases; bases outside gene matches: 4. In germline, CDR1 is MDHEN, CDR2 SYDVKM. This CDR3 region has 18 residues. As DNA, the CDR3 is TGTGCCAGCAGTTTATGGGTGGACAGGGACTCTGGGGCCAACGTCCTGACTTTC. This gives the protein CASSLWVDRDSGANVLTF.

J is TRBJ2-1 and V is TRBV27; 8 bases are a match to TRBD2. Germline V gene data show CDR1 as MNHEY and CDR2 as SMNVEV (reference sequence). The CDR3 consists of 13 residues. After removal of 6 bases from V and 9 bases from J, the junction contained 7 bases not matched to a gene. The CDR3 is CASRVSGISEQFF. The CDR3 bases are TGTGCCAGCAGGGTTAGCGGGATATCTGAGCAGTTCTTC.